These 27 T cell receptor beta chains were all obtained from the same sample, sequenced in a study of identifying expanded T cells in peripheral blood. TCRdb's copy holds only in-frame clones and misses some; the assay was immunoSEQ multiplex PCR. The table includes tens of thousands of clones, about 89% detected once. Sequences were obtained from blood. The source of these receptors is a person aged 18-69 years in good health.

The V call is TRBV21-1, the J call TRBJ2-2; the D call TRBD2 from the table was never checked on the DNA. TRBV21-1 is a pseudogene locus. There are 18 residues in the CDR3. The CDR3 nucleotides read TGTGCCAGCAGCAAAGGGGAAGGACTTTGGGTTCCCACCGGGGAGCTGTTTTTT. Residues: CASSKGEGLWVPTGELFF.

The J gene is TRBJ2-6, the V gene TRBV6-4, with D unresolved. The CDR3 has 15 amino acids. Germline V CDR1 and CDR2: MRHNA, SNTAGT. Trimming pared 0 bases from V and 6 bases from J, leaving 9 bases between. The CDR3 reads CASSDSSGEANVLTF. The DNA for the CDR3 is TGTGCCAGCAGTGACTCGAGTGGCGAGGCCAACGTCCTGACTTTC.

The gene calls are TRBV5-8 and TRBJ1-5, with TRBD1 identical over 8 bases. CDR1 SGHTS and CDR2 YDEGEE come from the germline V gene. V shed 1 base and J 4 bases; nucleotides not matched to a gene: 4. The CDR3 length is 15 residues. This chain's CDR3 is CASSLNRGKNQPQHF. The CDR3, as DNA: TGTGCCAGCAGCTTGAACAGGGGGAAAAATCAGCCCCAGCATTTT.

The chain recombines TRBV7-3 with TRBJ2-1; D is ambiguous. The CDR3 totals 16 residues. Germline V gene sequence: CDR1 SGHTA, CDR2 FQGTGA. The V gene lost 5 bases and the J gene lost 0 bases, with 14 bases spanning the gap. In DNA, the CDR3 is TGTGCCAGCAGCCCTCTACCCCAGAACTCCTACAATGAGCAGTTCTTC. This codes for CASSPLPQNSYNEQFF.

V and J are TRBV28 and TRBJ2-5; D perhaps matches TRBD1 (6 bases). The CDR3 sequence is 15 residues long. Trimming left V 4 bases short and J 1 base short, with 13 bases between. CDR1 and CDR2 (germline): MDHEN, SYDVKM. In DNA form, the CDR3 reads TGTGCCAGCAGTTGGGCTCCACAGGGCCAAGAGACCCAGTACTTC. Amino acid sequence: CASSWAPQGQETQYF.

The CDR3 nucleotides read TGTGCCAGCAGCTTTAATTCGGGGTCCTATGGCTACACCTTC. Its protein is CASSFNSGSYGYTF. The chain employs TRBV7-2 and TRBJ1-2; unclear D gene. Trimming stripped 3 bases from V and 4 bases from J, with 12 bases between. The germline gives CDR1 SGHTA, CDR2 FQGNSA. CDR3 length: 14 residues.

The V and J genes are TRBV5-1 and TRBJ1-2, with a tentative D call TRBD1 (6 bases). The V gene's germline CDR1 is SGHRS and CDR2 YFSETQ. The CDR3 spans 13 residues. V lost 3 bases, J lost 4 bases, and 10 bases lay in between. CDR3 DNA: TGCGCCAGCAGCTCCCCGGACAGCTATGGCTACACCTTC. Its protein is CASSSPDSYGYTF.

V usage is TRBV14 and J usage is TRBJ2-7; TRBD1 is a possible D gene (6 bases). V was cut by 3 bases and J by 4 bases, with 16 bases left in between. CDR3 length equals 15 residues. Germline V gene data show CDR1 as SGHDN and CDR2 as FVKESK. In DNA form, the CDR3 reads TGTGCCAGCAGCCAGAGCTCGGGGACAATTTACGAGCAGTACTTC. It codes for CASSQSSGTIYEQYF.

The J gene is TRBJ1-6, the V gene TRBV6-4; D perhaps matches TRBD1 (6 bases). This CDR3 is built from 14 residues. Germline V gene data show CDR1 as MRHNA and CDR2 as SNTAGT. V gave up 6 bases and J gave up 7 bases, with 13 bases separating them. The chain's CDR3 is CASRQGLYNSPLHF. CDR3 nucleotide sequence: TGTGCCAGCAGGCAGGGGTTGTACAATTCACCCCTCCACTTT.

The chain links TRBV7-2 to TRBJ2-5, with D perhaps matching TRBD1 (7 bases). Trimming removed 2 bases at V and 5 bases at J, with 18 bases between. This CDR3 contains 16 residues. Germline CDR1 is SGHTA and CDR2 is FQGNSA. CDR3 loop: CASSLNPPAGGETQYF. CDR3 nucleotide sequence: TGTGCCAGCAGCTTAAACCCCCCGGCAGGGGGGGAGACCCAGTACTTC.

The chain joins TRBV7-7 to TRBJ2-5; D may be TRBD2 (7 bases). Trimming pared 2 bases from V and 5 bases from J, leaving 15 bases between. The CDR3 is 15 residues long. Germline V gene lookup returns CDR1 SSHAT and CDR2 FNYEAQ (reference sequence). CDR3 sequence (DNA): TGTGCCAGCAGCTTAAGTCGGAGGGGGGGTGAGACCCAGTACTTC. Translation: CASSLSRRGGETQYF.

Here the CDR3 DNA reads TGTGCCAGCAGCTACCGGGACAGGGGGCCAAAGACCCAGTACTTC. Protein product: CASSYRDRGPKTQYF. V and J are TRBV5-4 and TRBJ2-5, with 12 bases aligning to TRBD1. Unmatched junction bases numbered 6, after V lost 3 bases and J lost 6 bases. Germline V CDR1 and CDR2: SGHNT, YYREEE (reference sequence). The CDR3 is made up of 15 amino acids.

A note on this clone: Different DNA sequences within this sample yield the same CDR3. This rearrangement joins TRBV5-1 to TRBJ2-5; D not resolved. Trimming left V 2 bases short and J 5 bases short, with 4 bases between. Germline CDR1 SGHRS, CDR2 YFSETQ. The CDR3 loop spans 11 amino acids. Written as DNA, the CDR3 is TGCGCCAGCAGCTTTGGCGAGACCCAGTACTTC. It codes for CASSFGETQYF.

This chain links TRBV9 with TRBJ2-5; D is ambiguous. V lost 0 bases to trimming and J lost 4 bases, with 13 bases between them. The length of the CDR3 is 15 residues. Germline CDR1 SGDLS, CDR2 YYNGEE. The CDR3 region is CASSVAANTGETQYF. CDR3 in DNA: TGTGCCAGCAGCGTAGCGGCCAACACCGGAGAGACCCAGTACTTC.

The chain uses TRBV7-9 and TRBJ2-2, with TRBD1 matching over 10 bases. Germline CDR1 reads SEHNR; CDR2 reads FQNEAQ (reference sequence). V was pared by 6 bases and J by 5 bases, with 9 bases of the junction left unmatched. The CDR3 loop spans 16 amino acids. CDR3 residues: CASSPRQGAGTGELFF. CDR3 nucleotides: TGTGCCAGCAGTCCACGACAGGGGGCAGGGACCGGGGAGCTGTTTTTT. Full variable domain (remainder filled in from reference TRBV7-9 and TRBJ2-2): DTGVSQNPRHKITKRGQNVTFRCDPISEHNRLYWYRQTLGQGPEFLTYFQNEAQLEKSRLLSDRFSAERPKGSFSTLEIQRTEQGDSAMYLCASSPRQGAGTGELFFGEGSRLTVL.

The rearrangement joins TRBV29-1 to TRBJ2-6; D is unclear. The germline CDR1 and CDR2 sequences are SQVTM and ANQGSEA. Trimming pared 1 base from V and 0 bases from J, leaving 7 bases between. This CDR3 contains 15 residues. CDR3 region: CSVEVANSGANVLTF. In DNA form, the CDR3 reads TGCAGCGTTGAAGTCGCGAACTCTGGGGCCAACGTCCTGACTTTC.

This sequence joins TRBV13 and TRBJ2-3; D unresolved. The V gene lost 2 bases and the J gene lost 0 bases, with 15 bases spanning the gap. The CDR3 extends over 17 amino acids. The germline CDR1 and CDR2 sequences are PRHDT and FYEKMQ (reference sequence). CDR3 DNA sequence: TGTGCCAGCAGCTTATACGCGAGCCAACAAAGCACAGATACGCAGTATTTT. Protein: CASSLYASQQSTDTQYF.

This clone was observed a single time. The gene calls are TRBV28 and TRBJ1-3, with unresolved D. V lost 10 bases and J 4 bases, leaving 8 bases between the germline ends. The CDR3 runs 11 residues. CDR1 MDHEN and CDR2 SYDVKM come from the germline V gene. CDR3 nucleotides: TGTGCCATCGTTCAGGGAAACACCATATATTTT. This sequence encodes CAIVQGNTIYF.

The chain combines TRBV4-2 with TRBJ1-3; D not certain. Germline lookup yields CDR1 LGHNA and CDR2 YNFKEQ. V was cut by 4 bases and J by 0 bases, with 16 bases left in between. The CDR3 spans 17 residues. CDR3 sequence (DNA): TGTGCCAGCAGCCCCCGACGCGTTCCCGGCTCTGGAAACACCATATATTTT. It encodes CASSPRRVPGSGNTIYF.

The chain combines TRBV28 with TRBJ2-1, with D possibly matching TRBD2 (6 bases). CDR1 MDHEN and CDR2 SYDVKM come from the germline V gene. Trimming took off 3 bases at V and 0 bases at J, with 6 bases between the two ends. The CDR3 has 14 residues. This CDR3 reads CASSLGGSYNEQFF. The DNA of the CDR3 is TGTGCCAGCAGTTTGGGGGGCTCCTACAATGAGCAGTTCTTC.

CDR3 loop: CASRYDNEQFF. The DNA of the CDR3 is TGTGCCAGTAGGTACGACAATGAGCAGTTCTTC. The chain combines TRBV19 with TRBJ2-1; no clear D. With 6 bases removed from V and 5 bases from J, the gap between germline ends came to 5 bases. The CDR3 extends over 11 amino acids. Germline V gives CDR1 LNHDA, CDR2 SQIVND (reference sequence).

The V call is TRBV6-5, the J call TRBJ2-1; the match to TRBD2 covers 8 bases. This CDR3 is 15 amino acids long. Looked up from germline, CDR1 is MNHEY and CDR2 is SVGAGI. The junction had 5 bases not matched to a gene; V was cut back by 2 bases and J by 5 bases. The CDR3 is CASSYSGRVNNEQFF. CDR3 nucleotide sequence: TGTGCCAGCAGTTACAGCGGGAGAGTCAACAATGAGCAGTTCTTC.

CDR3 DNA sequence: TGTGCCAGCTCTTTCGGGGGCCAAGCTGGAAACACCATATATTTT. Translated: CASSFGGQAGNTIYF. V usage is TRBV2 and J usage is TRBJ1-3; tentative D call: TRBD1 (6 bases). Germline V gene lookup returns CDR1 SNHLY and CDR2 FYNNEI. The V end lost 8 bases, the J end lost 2 bases, and 16 bases lay between the germline ends. The CDR3 runs 15 residues. The full variable domain, with the rest looked up from reference TRBV2 and TRBJ1-3, is EPEVTQTPSHQVTQMGQEVILRCVPISNHLYFYWYRQILGQKVEFLVSFYNNEISEKSEIFDDQFSVERPDGSNFTLKIRSTKLEDSAMYFCASSFGGQAGNTIYFGEGSWLTVV.

Remarks on this clone: At one of its ends the junction is not consistent with the germline gene, which may arise from a read error. This CDR3 reads CASSDSEYSEQFF. The CDR3 DNA sequence: TGTGCCAGCAGTGACAGTGAGTACAGTGAGCAGTTCTTC. The chain uses TRBV6-4 and TRBJ2-1; no definite D call. Germline values: CDR1 MRHNA, CDR2 SNTAGT. The CDR3 runs 13 residues.

The gene calls are TRBV5-1 and TRBJ2-7; 14 bases are shared with TRBD2. The V gene's germline CDR1 is SGHRS and CDR2 YFSETQ. V shed 3 bases and J 2 bases; nucleotides not matched to a gene: 7. The CDR3 spans 17 residues. The DNA for the CDR3 is TGCGCCAGCAGCTCGACCCGGACTAGCGGGGGGCCCTACGAGCAGTACTTC. It specifies CASSSTRTSGGPYEQYF.

This clone has more than one count but fewer than ten. The chain combines TRBV25-1 with TRBJ2-5; D remains ambiguous. The CDR3 has 12 amino acids. V lost 4 bases and J lost 1, with 4 bases in between. CDR1 is MGHDK and CDR2 is SYGVNS in the germline V gene. The CDR3 spells CASSGSQETQYF. DNA of the CDR3: TGTGCCAGCAGTGGGTCCCAAGAGACCCAGTACTTC.

The chain combines TRBV4-1 with TRBJ2-3; TRBD2 matches 16 bases. The CDR3 spans 18 residues. CDR1 and CDR2 from the germline V gene are MGHRA and YSYEKL. Germline trimming cut 5 bases from V and 1 base from J; bases unmatched to any gene: 6. DNA of the CDR3: TGCGCCAGCAGCGCGGGACTAGCGGGAGGGCCTGGCACAGATACGCAGTATTTT. Amino acid sequence: CASSAGLAGGPGTDTQYF.